This T cell receptor (beta chain) was captured by sequencing in a study of molecular identifiers for immune sequencing clone quantification. The CDR3 runs 16 residues. Looked up from germline, CDR1 is PRHDT and CDR2 is FYEKMQ (reference sequence). The trim removed 4 bases at V and 4 bases at J, leaving 9 bases unmatched. TCRdb independently ran MiXCR on the PCR reads; one entry per CDR3 protein. Of hundreds of thousands of distinct CDR3 sequences in the sample, 25% were seen once. This clonotype occurred many times. The V and J genes are TRBV13 and TRBJ2-7, with 11 bases aligning to TRBD2. Sample: naive CD8+ T cells from blood, with Jurkat cell RNA spiked in. Regarding subset: FACS-sorted CD8+CD4-CCR7+CD45RA+ naive T cells. This TCR derives from a human donor in good health. Some libraries in this study had Jurkat cell RNA spiked in. CDR3 loop: CASSSFDSGGVYEQYF. CDR3 DNA sequence: TGTGCCAGCAGCTCCTTCGATAGCGGGGGGGTATACGAGCAGTACTTC.